This TCR beta chain is drawn from a study of T cells after yellow fever vaccination. Notes on the study in general: The study re-detected most primary-vaccination clones after the booster (under 97% CD4, 80% to 90% CD8).

UMIs were added to TCR cDNA along with a universal primer site when it was made by 5'RACE template switching. From the 5' RACE reads, TCRdb called clonotypes with MiXCR, one entry per CDR3 protein. Here the sample spans 510,000 or so distinct CDR3 sequences, 19% being singletons. This clonotype was seen repeatedly, ten times or more. Its specificity is not known. This receptor was taken from a man aged 25 to 40 who received the YFV17D yellow fever vaccine. The sequences come from PBMCs, collected 15 days after the yellow fever booster vaccination.

The DNA for the CDR3 is TGCGCCAGCAGCCCGGACAGAGAGCAGTTCTTC. Amino acids: CASSPDREQFF. The chain couples TRBV5-1 to TRBJ2-1, with D possibly matching TRBD1 (6 bases). There are 11 residues in the CDR3. The V end lost 4 bases, the J end lost 10 bases, and 9 bases lay between the germline ends. CDR1 and CDR2 (germline): SGHRS, YFSETQ.